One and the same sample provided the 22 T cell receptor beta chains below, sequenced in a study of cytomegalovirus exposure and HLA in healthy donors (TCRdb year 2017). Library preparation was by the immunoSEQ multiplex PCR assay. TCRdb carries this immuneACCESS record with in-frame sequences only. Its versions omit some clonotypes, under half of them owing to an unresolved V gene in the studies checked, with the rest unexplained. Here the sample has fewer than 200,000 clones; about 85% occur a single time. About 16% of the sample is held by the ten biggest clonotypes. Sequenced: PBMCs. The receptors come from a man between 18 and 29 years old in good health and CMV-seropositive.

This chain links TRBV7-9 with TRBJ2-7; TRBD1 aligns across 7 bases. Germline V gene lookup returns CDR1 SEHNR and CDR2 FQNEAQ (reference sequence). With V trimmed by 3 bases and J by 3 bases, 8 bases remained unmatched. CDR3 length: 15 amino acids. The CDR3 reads CASSFAQGRIYEQYF. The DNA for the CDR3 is TGTGCCAGCAGCTTTGCACAGGGGCGCATCTACGAGCAGTACTTC.

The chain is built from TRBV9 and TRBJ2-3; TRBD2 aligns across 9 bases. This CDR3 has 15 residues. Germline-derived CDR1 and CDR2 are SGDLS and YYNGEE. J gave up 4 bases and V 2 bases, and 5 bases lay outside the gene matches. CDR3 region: CASSVGTSRSDTQYF. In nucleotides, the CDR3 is TGTGCCAGCAGCGTTGGGACTAGCCGTTCAGATACGCAGTATTTT. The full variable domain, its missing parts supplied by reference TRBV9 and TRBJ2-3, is DSGVTQTPKHLITATGQRVTLRCSPRSGDLSVYWYQQSLDQGLQFLIQYYNGEERAKGNILERFSAQQFPDLHSELNLSSLELGDSALYFCASSVGTSRSDTQYFGPGTRLTVL.

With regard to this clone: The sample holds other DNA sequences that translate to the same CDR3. For the CDR3, the DNA is TGTGCCAGCAGTTTAAGGGGCTACGAGCAGTACTTC. Protein: CASSLRGYEQYF. The rearrangement joins TRBV28 to TRBJ2-7, with TRBD1 as a possible D gene (5 bases). The germline V gene has CDR1 MDHEN and CDR2 SYDVKM. Trimming shortened V by 2 bases and J by 3 bases, and 5 bases separated the two germline ends. There are 12 residues in the CDR3.

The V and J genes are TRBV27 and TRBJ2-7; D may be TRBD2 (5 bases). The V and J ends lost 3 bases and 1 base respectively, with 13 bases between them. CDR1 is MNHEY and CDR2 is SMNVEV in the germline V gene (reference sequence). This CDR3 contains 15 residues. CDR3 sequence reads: CASSLESGTSYEQYF. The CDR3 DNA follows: TGTGCCAGCAGTTTGGAGAGCGGTACTTCCTACGAGCAGTACTTC.

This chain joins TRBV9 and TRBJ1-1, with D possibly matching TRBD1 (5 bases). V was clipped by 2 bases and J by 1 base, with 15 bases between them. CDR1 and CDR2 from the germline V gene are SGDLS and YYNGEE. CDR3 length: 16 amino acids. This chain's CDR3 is CASSVGMGGSNTEAFF. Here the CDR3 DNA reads TGTGCCAGCAGCGTCGGTATGGGGGGTTCGAACACTGAAGCTTTCTTT.

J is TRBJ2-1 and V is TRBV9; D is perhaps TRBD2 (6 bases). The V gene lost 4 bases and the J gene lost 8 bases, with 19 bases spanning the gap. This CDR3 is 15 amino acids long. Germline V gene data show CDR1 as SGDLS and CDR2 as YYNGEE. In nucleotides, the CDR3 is TGTGCCAGCAGCCCTGGGACTTCCCGGGGGTATGAGCAGTTCTTC. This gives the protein CASSPGTSRGYEQFF.

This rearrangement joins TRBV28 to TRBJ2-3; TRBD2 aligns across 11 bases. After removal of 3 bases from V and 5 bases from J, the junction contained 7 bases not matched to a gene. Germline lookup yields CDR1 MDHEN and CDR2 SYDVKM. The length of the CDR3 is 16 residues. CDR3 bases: TGTGCCAGCAGTTTTTTAGCGGGGGGGCATGGAGATACGCAGTATTTT. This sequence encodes CASSFLAGGHGDTQYF.

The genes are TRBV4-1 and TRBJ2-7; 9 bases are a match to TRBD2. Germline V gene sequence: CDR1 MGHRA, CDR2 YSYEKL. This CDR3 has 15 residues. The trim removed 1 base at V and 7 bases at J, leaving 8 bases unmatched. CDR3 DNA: TGCGCCAGCAGCCAAGGTCTAGCGGGACGAGGTGAGCAGTACTTC. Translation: CASSQGLAGRGEQYF.

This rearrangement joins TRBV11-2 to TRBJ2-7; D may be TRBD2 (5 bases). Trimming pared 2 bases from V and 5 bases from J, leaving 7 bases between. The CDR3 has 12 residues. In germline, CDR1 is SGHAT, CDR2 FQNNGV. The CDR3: CASSLWGDEQYF. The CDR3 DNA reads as TGTGCCAGCAGCTTATGGGGAGACGAGCAGTACTTC.

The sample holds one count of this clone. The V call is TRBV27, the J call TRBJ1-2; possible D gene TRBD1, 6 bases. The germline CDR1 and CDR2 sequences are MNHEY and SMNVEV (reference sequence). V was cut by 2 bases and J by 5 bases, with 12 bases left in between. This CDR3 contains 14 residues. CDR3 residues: CASSLRGGLYGYTF. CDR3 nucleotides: TGTGCCAGCAGTTTAAGGGGGGGATTGTATGGCTACACCTTC.

The CDR3 DNA reads TGTGCCAGTAGTATGAGGGACTATCCAATCGAGCAGTACTTC. Translation: CASSMRDYPIEQYF. J is TRBJ2-7 and V is TRBV19, with 7 bases lining up with TRBD2. The CDR3 extends over 14 amino acids. The J segment lost 6 bases and the V segment lost 3 bases, leaving 8 bases of the junction unmatched. Germline CDR1 and CDR2: LNHDA and SQIVND (reference sequence).

CDR3 amino acids: CASSYSGHPKETQYF. As DNA, the CDR3 is TGTGCCAGCAGTTACTCAGGACACCCGAAAGAGACCCAGTACTTC. The gene calls are TRBV6-5 and TRBJ2-5; a weak D match, TRBD1 (5 bases). Germline V gene sequence: CDR1 MNHEY, CDR2 SVGAGI. The CDR3 is made up of 15 amino acids. Trimming removed 0 bases from V and 3 bases from J, with 11 bases in between.

The CDR3 DNA follows: TGTGCCAGCAGTCCTCAGGACAGGGAAGCTTTCTTT. It encodes CASSPQDREAFF. This chain connects TRBV6-1 to TRBJ1-1; 7 bases are shared with TRBD1. CDR3 length equals 12 residues. V trimming: 5 bases; J trimming: 8 bases; junction bases outside the gene matches: 5. Germline CDR1 and CDR2: MNHNS and SASEGT.

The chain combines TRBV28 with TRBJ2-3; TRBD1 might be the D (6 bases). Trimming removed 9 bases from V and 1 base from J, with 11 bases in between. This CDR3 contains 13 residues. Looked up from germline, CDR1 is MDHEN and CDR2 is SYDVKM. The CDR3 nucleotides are TGTGCCAGTCTACAGGGAGGCACAGATACGCAGTATTTT. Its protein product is CASLQGGTDTQYF.

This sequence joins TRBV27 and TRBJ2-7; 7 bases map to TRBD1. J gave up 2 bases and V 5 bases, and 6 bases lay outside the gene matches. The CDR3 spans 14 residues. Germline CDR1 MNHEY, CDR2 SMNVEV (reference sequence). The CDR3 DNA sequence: TGTGCCAGCAGTCCCCAAGACAGGGCCTACGAGCAGTACTTC. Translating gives CASSPQDRAYEQYF.

CDR3 loop: CASSHPGLGNTGELFF. CDR3 in DNA: TGTGCCAGCAGCCACCCCGGACTAGGGAATACCGGGGAGCTGTTTTTT. This sequence joins TRBV4-2 and TRBJ2-2; 7 bases match TRBD2. CDR3 size: 16 residues. Germline CDR1 is LGHNA and CDR2 is YNFKEQ. V gave up 3 bases and J gave up 5 bases; unmatched junction bases: 9.

The CDR3 DNA reads TGTGCCAGCAGTTCGGCGGGGCCATTATTGGCCCAGCATTTT. This translates into CASSSAGPLLAQHF. V is TRBV28 and J is TRBJ1-5; TRBD1 might be the D (5 bases). V lost 4 bases and J 11 bases, leaving 18 bases between the germline ends. The CDR3 runs 14 residues. Germline values: CDR1 MDHEN, CDR2 SYDVKM.

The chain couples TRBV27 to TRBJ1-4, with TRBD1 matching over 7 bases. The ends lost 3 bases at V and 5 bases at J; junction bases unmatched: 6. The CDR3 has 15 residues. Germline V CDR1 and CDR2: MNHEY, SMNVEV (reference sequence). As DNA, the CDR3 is TGTGCCAGCAGTTTTTTGGGACAGAAAAATGAAAAACTGTTTTTT. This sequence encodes CASSFLGQKNEKLFF.

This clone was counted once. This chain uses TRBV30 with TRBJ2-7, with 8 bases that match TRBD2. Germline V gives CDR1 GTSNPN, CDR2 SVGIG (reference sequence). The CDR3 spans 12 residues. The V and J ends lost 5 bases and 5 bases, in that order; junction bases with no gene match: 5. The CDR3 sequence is CAWSGGVNEQYF. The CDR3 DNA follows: TGTGCCTGGTCCGGGGGGGTAAACGAGCAGTACTTC. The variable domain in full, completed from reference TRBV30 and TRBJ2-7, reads SQTIHQWPATLVQPVGSPLSLECTVEGTSNPNLYWYRQAAGRGLQLLFYSVGIGQISSEVPQNLSASRPQDRQFILSSKKLLLSDSGFYLCAWSGGVNEQYFGPGTRLTVT.

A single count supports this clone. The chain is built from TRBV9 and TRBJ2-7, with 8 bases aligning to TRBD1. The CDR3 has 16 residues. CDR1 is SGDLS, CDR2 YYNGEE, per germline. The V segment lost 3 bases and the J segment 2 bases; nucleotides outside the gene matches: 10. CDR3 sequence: CASSAQGQGSPYEQYF. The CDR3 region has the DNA TGTGCCAGCAGCGCACAAGGACAGGGCTCCCCCTACGAGCAGTACTTC.

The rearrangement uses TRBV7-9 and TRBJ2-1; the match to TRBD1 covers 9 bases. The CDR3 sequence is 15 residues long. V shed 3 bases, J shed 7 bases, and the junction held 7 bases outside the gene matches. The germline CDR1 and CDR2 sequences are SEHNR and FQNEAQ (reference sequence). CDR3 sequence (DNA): TGTGCCAGCAGCTTTGGGGACAGGGCGTGGAATGAGCAGTTCTTC. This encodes CASSFGDRAWNEQFF.

The CDR3 DNA follows: TGTGCCAGCAGCCCTGGGACTAGCGGGGGAGATGAGCAGTTCTTC. Translation gives CASSPGTSGGDEQFF. The J gene is TRBJ2-1, the V gene TRBV7-9; 14 positions match TRBD2. CDR1 SEHNR and CDR2 FQNEAQ come from the germline V gene (reference sequence). The V and J ends lost 5 bases and 8 bases, in that order; junction bases with no gene match: 5. The CDR3 totals 15 residues.